The following is a T cell receptor beta chain sequence with its context. Its antigen is as yet unknown. The data belong to a study of response to subunit inactivated influenza vaccine. General study findings and limits: The study's authors posited that every seasonal influenza vaccination enlists few new T cells.

From germline, CDR1 is SGDLS and CDR2 YYNGEE. This CDR3 has 14 amino acids. V lost 4 bases, J lost 3 bases, and 2 bases stayed unmatched. TCRdb independently ran MiXCR on the RT-PCR reads; one entry per CDR3 protein. The repertoire holds 540,000 or so distinct CDR3 sequences, with 13% as singletons. The material sequenced was PBMCs from blood, taken around seven weeks after vaccination. The J gene is TRBJ2-2, the V gene TRBV9, with TRBD2 matching 8 bases. This clonotype was obtained from a man between 45 and 60 years old who received an inactivated influenza vaccine. CDR3 sequence (DNA): TGTGCCAGCAGCATTAGCGGGGACACCGGGGAGCTGTTTTTT. This encodes CASSISGDTGELFF.